Each of the 15 T cell receptor beta chains below was sequenced from the same sample in a study of shared clonotypes between healthy human individuals. The protocol was immunoSEQ multiplex PCR, while the TCRdb copy is restricted to in-frame clones and leaves out a portion. Among approximately 2.1 million clones listed, 85% to 95% were seen once. The sample comprised naive CD4+ T cells from PBMCs. Stated subset: CD45RA+ positively selected. These receptors were taken from a man younger than 35 in good health. Some clones in this sample may be carry-over from other donors' samples.

This chain links TRBV6-6 with TRBJ1-5; maybe TRBD1 (5 bases). Germline V lookup: CDR1 MNHNY, CDR2 SVGAGI (reference sequence). The CDR3 spans 12 residues. Trimming took off 4 bases at V and 12 bases at J, with 13 bases between the two ends. CDR3 in amino acids: CASSSPGQSQHF. The CDR3 DNA is TGTGCCAGCAGTTCCCCGGGGCAGAGCCAGCATTTT.

V gene TRBV5-6 combines with J gene TRBJ1-4; 10 bases align to TRBD1. The CDR3 loop spans 16 amino acids. In germline, CDR1 is SGHDT, CDR2 YYEEEE. After removal of 4 bases from V and 1 base from J, the junction contained 4 bases not matched to a gene. The DNA of the CDR3 is TGTGCCAGCAGCCTAGGACAGGGGGGAACTAATGAAAAACTGTTTTTT. It encodes CASSLGQGGTNEKLFF.

This chain joins TRBV6-5 and TRBJ2-7, with 12 bases identical to TRBD2. CDR1 is MNHEY, CDR2 SVGAGI, per germline. Trimming cost V 7 bases and J 6 bases; bases outside gene matches: 7. The CDR3 runs to 14 residues. The CDR3 DNA follows: TGTGCCAGCACCCGACTAGCGGGAGTTTCCGAGCAGTACTTC. Translated, it gives CASTRLAGVSEQYF.

The V call is TRBV2, the J call TRBJ2-5; 12 positions match TRBD2. In germline, CDR1 is SNHLY, CDR2 FYNNEI. The CDR3 consists of 16 residues. Trimming cost V 7 bases and J 0 bases; bases outside gene matches: 6. CDR3 sequence: CASTLGLAGNQETQYF. In DNA, the CDR3 is TGTGCCAGCACCCTCGGACTAGCGGGAAACCAAGAGACCCAGTACTTC.

The genes are TRBV2 and TRBJ2-7; D possibly matches TRBD1 or TRBD2 (5 bases each). V shed 7 bases and J shed 3 bases, with 16 bases lying between them. Germline assignment: CDR1 SNHLY and CDR2 FYNNEI. This CDR3 region has 14 residues. In DNA form, the CDR3 reads TGTGCCAGCATCGCAGGGACCCGCTACTACGAGCAGTACTTC. It specifies CASIAGTRYYEQYF.

The chain uses TRBV19 and TRBJ2-2; TRBD2 agrees at 14 bases. Germline V gene data show CDR1 as LNHDA and CDR2 as SQIVND (reference sequence). The CDR3 is 18 amino acids. V shed 6 bases and J 3 bases; nucleotides not matched to a gene: 9. The CDR3 DNA follows: TGTGCCAGTAGACCTGGACTAGCGGGAGGTAGGGACACCGGGGAGCTGTTTTTT. Translation gives CASRPGLAGGRDTGELFF.

The chain links TRBV9 to TRBJ2-7; TRBD2 is a possible D gene (6 bases). The CDR3 extends over 15 amino acids. The V end lost 0 bases, the J end lost 4 bases, and 14 bases lay between the germline ends. Germline V CDR1 and CDR2: SGDLS, YYNGEE. In DNA form, the CDR3 reads TGTGCCAGCAGCGTAGAAATTGGGGACTCGTACGAGCAGTACTTC. Protein: CASSVEIGDSYEQYF.

This clone was detected only once. The gene calls are TRBV25-1 and TRBJ2-3; D is undetermined. In germline, CDR1 is MGHDK, CDR2 SYGVNS. The CDR3 runs to 11 residues. Trimming left V 6 bases short and J 2 bases short, with 3 bases between. The CDR3 nucleotides are TGTGCCAGCAGCTTCACAGATACGCAGTATTTT. Translating it yields CASSFTDTQYF.

Worth noting for this clone: The same CDR3 also results from other DNA sequences found in this sample. The rearrangement links TRBV9 to TRBJ1-2; no clear D gene. The CDR3 is made up of 14 amino acids. The germline V and J ends were trimmed by 0 bases and 5 bases, with 11 bases remaining between them. Looked up from germline, CDR1 is SGDLS and CDR2 is YYNGEE. In nucleotides, the CDR3 is TGTGCCAGCAGCGTAGGTGGAGGCAATTATGGCTACACCTTC. This gives the protein CASSVGGGNYGYTF.

The rearrangement links TRBV10-2 to TRBJ2-7; D is possibly TRBD1 (6 bases). The CDR3 is 14 residues long. With 5 bases removed from V and 2 bases from J, the gap between germline ends came to 13 bases. Germline V CDR1 and CDR2: WSHSY, SAAADI. As DNA, the CDR3 is TGCGCCAGCAGTTGGACAGCCGGTCCCTACGAGCAGTACTTC. It is translated as CASSWTAGPYEQYF.

The chain joins TRBV19 to TRBJ2-7; 7 bases match TRBD1. V lost 1 base, J lost 2 bases, and 5 bases stayed unmatched. In germline, CDR1 is LNHDA, CDR2 SQIVND (reference sequence). The CDR3 consists of 15 residues. CDR3: CASSIVGQWPYEQYF. CDR3 bases: TGTGCCAGTAGTATAGTGGGACAGTGGCCCTACGAGCAGTACTTC.

The rearrangement joins TRBV29-1 to TRBJ2-3, with 12 bases lining up with TRBD2. Unmatched junction bases numbered 7, after V lost 6 bases and J lost 3 bases. Germline assignment: CDR1 SQVTM and CDR2 ANQGSEA. The length of the CDR3 is 15 residues. The DNA of the CDR3 is TGCAGCGTCCTAGGGGGGACTAGCGGGACAGATACGCAGTATTTT. Protein sequence: CSVLGGTSGTDTQYF.

The chain is built from TRBV10-1 and TRBJ2-7; 9 bases line up with TRBD1. The CDR3 contains 14 residues. The J segment lost 4 bases and the V segment lost 6 bases, leaving 7 bases of the junction unmatched. CDR1 is WNHNN, CDR2 SYGVQD, per germline (reference sequence). CDR3 in amino acids: CASSGTGKEYEQYF. CDR3 nucleotide sequence: TGCGCCAGCAGCGGGACAGGGAAGGAGTACGAGCAGTACTTC.

This chain joins TRBV6-5 and TRBJ2-1; TRBD1 matches 7 bases. V was clipped by 0 bases and J by 5 bases; unmatched bases: 7. This CDR3 has 16 residues. Germline V CDR1 and CDR2: MNHEY, SVGAGI. CDR3 sequence (DNA): TGTGCCAGCAGTTACTCCTCCGGGACAGCCAACAATGAGCAGTTCTTC. It encodes CASSYSSGTANNEQFF.

In its sample, this clone was seen once. V gene TRBV19 combines with J gene TRBJ2-6; TRBD1 aligns across 9 bases. Unmatched junction bases numbered 14, after V lost 5 bases and J lost 0 bases. The CDR3 sequence is 20 residues long. CDR1 and CDR2 from the germline V gene are LNHDA and SQIVND (reference sequence). DNA for the CDR3: TGTGCCAGTAGTCCCCGGGGGACAGGGTCGCCCCTCTCTGGGGCCAACGTCCTGACTTTC. Encoded protein: CASSPRGTGSPLSGANVLTF.